Given below is one T cell receptor (beta chain) in context. The target antigen is unknown. The sample is drawn from a study of siplizumab effects on memory and regulatory T cells. Study outcomes and limitations: With siplizumab, mappable alloreactive CD4+ clones averaged 68.8% Treg-derived, versus under 30% in controls.

CDR3 length equals 18 residues. The V segment lost 2 bases and the J segment 4 bases; nucleotides outside the gene matches: 10. The V gene's germline CDR1 is SGHAT and CDR2 FQNNGV. The table came from immunoSEQ multiplex PCR; TCRdb's copy has only in-frame clones and leaves some out. The sample yields some 96,000 clones, approximately 94% seen once. This sequence was found in a human donor in good health. The sequenced material came from non-Treg CD4+ T cells sorted from blood. The V and J genes are TRBV11-2 and TRBJ2-5, with TRBD2 matching over 13 bases. The CDR3 protein is CASSLRTSGGQRGETQYF. CDR3 sequence (DNA): TGTGCCAGCAGCTTAAGGACTAGCGGGGGACAAAGGGGAGAGACCCAGTACTTC.